These T cell receptor beta chains were read from a single sample in a study of post-analysis software for immune sequencing data. TCRdb analysed the PCR reads with MiXCR anew, one entry per CDR3 protein. The table includes 430,000 or so distinct CDR3 sequences, 30% to 45% detected once. Sequences were obtained from blood. These receptors came from a girl aged 2 to 10 with multiple sclerosis. Both conserved end residues are trimmed from each CDR3. Each record gives: CDR3 protein, J gene, V gene.

CDR3 protein: SARISGASTDTQY
J gene: TRBJ2-3
V gene: TRBV20-1

CDR3 protein: ASSLQTGTSYEQY
J gene: NA
V gene: TRBV12-3/TRBV12-4

CDR3 protein: SARATSGTYEQY
J gene: TRBJ2-7
V gene: TRBV20-1

CDR3 protein: ASSPLSGSLGKEQF
J gene: TRBJ2-1
V gene: TRBV18

CDR3 protein: ASSVEGSLDEQC
J gene: TRBJ2-1
V gene: TRBV6-4

CDR3 protein: ASSYSTTGVEKLF
J gene: TRBJ1-4
V gene: TRBV6-6

CDR3 protein: SVPGQGASAQH
J gene: TRBJ1-5
V gene: TRBV29-1

CDR3 protein: ASSVATGGPETQY
J gene: TRBJ2-5
V gene: TRBV9

CDR3 protein: ASSSDFLGSPLH
J gene: TRBJ1-6
V gene: TRBV7-9

CDR3 protein: ASSVTGDYNEQF
J gene: TRBJ2-1
V gene: TRBV28

CDR3 protein: ASSPRWWVGEMVGVYEQY
J gene: TRBJ2-7
V gene: TRBV28

CDR3 protein: ASSRTAGETQY
J gene: TRBJ2-5
V gene: TRBV2

CDR3 protein: ASSQVWGNQPQH
J gene: TRBJ1-5
V gene: TRBV4-3

CDR3 protein: ASSPEVGVIGPYEQY
J gene: TRBJ2-7
V gene: TRBV18

CDR3 protein: ASSKKRDRVNSPLH
J gene: TRBJ1-6
V gene: TRBV21-1

CDR3 protein: SARVSGPKLF
J gene: TRBJ1-4
V gene: TRBV20-1

CDR3 protein: SARDQGQNTQY
J gene: TRBJ2-3
V gene: TRBV20-1

CDR3 protein: ASSLDLTAEQY
J gene: TRBJ2-7
V gene: TRBV7-2

CDR3 protein: ASSGYWDRGRPDTQY
J gene: TRBJ2-3
V gene: TRBV7-9

CDR3 protein: ASSLDSAETEAF
J gene: TRBJ1-1
V gene: TRBV7-9

CDR3 protein: ASRPGTGQGFGQPQH
J gene: TRBJ1-5
V gene: TRBV5-8

CDR3 protein: ASSADRFSYNEQF
J gene: TRBJ2-1
V gene: TRBV19

CDR3 protein: ASSQDSRTGLAKNIQY
J gene: TRBJ2-4
V gene: TRBV4-1

CDR3 protein: ASSLERGGPYEQY
J gene: TRBJ2-7
V gene: TRBV5-1

CDR3 protein: ASSSRTSVAYEQY
J gene: TRBJ2-7
V gene: TRBV7-2

CDR3 protein: ASSVGGQGGYEQF
J gene: TRBJ2-1
V gene: TRBV25-1

CDR3 protein: ASRSGQGYEQY
J gene: TRBJ2-7
V gene: TRBV28

CDR3 protein: ATLGGQGPSYEQY
J gene: TRBJ2-7
V gene: TRBV10-2

CDR3 protein: SARMWGTNEKLF
J gene: TRBJ1-4
V gene: TRBV20-1

CDR3 protein: SATPTSGEETQY
J gene: TRBJ2-5
V gene: TRBV20-1

CDR3 protein: ASSQVSGPRGEQY
J gene: TRBJ2-7
V gene: TRBV4-3

CDR3 protein: ASSPPLLDEQF
J gene: TRBJ2-1
V gene: TRBV18

CDR3 protein: SARRPSWEQY
J gene: TRBJ2-7
V gene: TRBV20-1

CDR3 protein: ASSLVTNEKLF
J gene: TRBJ1-4
V gene: TRBV28

CDR3 protein: ASSLTGTDNEQF
J gene: TRBJ2-1
V gene: TRBV5-1

CDR3 protein: ASSEDTYNEQF
J gene: TRBJ2-1
V gene: TRBV2

CDR3 protein: SARERREGGYT
J gene: TRBJ1-2
V gene: TRBV20-1

CDR3 protein: ASSPGTWSYNEQF
J gene: TRBJ2-1
V gene: TRBV28

CDR3 protein: ASSWSYDGTYNEQF
J gene: TRBJ2-1
V gene: TRBV6-6

CDR3 protein: SARDRVRRFPYLYGYT
J gene: TRBJ1-2
V gene: TRBV20-1

CDR3 protein: ASTYSDRTNYGYT
J gene: TRBJ1-2
V gene: TRBV5-1

CDR3 protein: SVIWGSNQPQH
J gene: TRBJ1-5
V gene: TRBV29-1

CDR3 protein: ASSQDPTKPGGYYEQY
J gene: TRBJ2-7
V gene: TRBV4-1

CDR3 protein: SVARTGGEEQF
J gene: TRBJ2-1
V gene: TRBV29-1

CDR3 protein: ASSLGGNGGGYT
J gene: TRBJ1-2
V gene: TRBV12-3/TRBV12-4

CDR3 protein: ASSLAWRGGLDTQY
J gene: TRBJ2-3
V gene: TRBV5-1

CDR3 protein: ANSVLAGRETQY
J gene: TRBJ2-5
V gene: TRBV27

CDR3 protein: ASSEIGRATPYNEQF
J gene: TRBJ2-1
V gene: TRBV2

CDR3 protein: ASSSWGGSYGYT
J gene: TRBJ1-2
V gene: TRBV5-6

CDR3 protein: ASSLSGSDYGYT
J gene: TRBJ1-2
V gene: TRBV27

CDR3 protein: ASSLEPQETQY
J gene: TRBJ2-5
V gene: TRBV5-1

CDR3 protein: ASSVGVGRAADTQY
J gene: TRBJ2-3
V gene: TRBV9

CDR3 protein: AISGDKNEQF
J gene: TRBJ2-1
V gene: TRBV10-3

CDR3 protein: SARTSGPTPTYEQY
J gene: NA
V gene: TRBV20-1

CDR3 protein: ASSWGVLRVEAF
J gene: TRBJ1-1
V gene: TRBV12-3/TRBV12-4

CDR3 protein: ASSLDLGRFGSLKAKNIQY
J gene: TRBJ2-4
V gene: TRBV7-8

CDR3 protein: ASSLGPAAETQY
J gene: TRBJ2-5
V gene: TRBV13